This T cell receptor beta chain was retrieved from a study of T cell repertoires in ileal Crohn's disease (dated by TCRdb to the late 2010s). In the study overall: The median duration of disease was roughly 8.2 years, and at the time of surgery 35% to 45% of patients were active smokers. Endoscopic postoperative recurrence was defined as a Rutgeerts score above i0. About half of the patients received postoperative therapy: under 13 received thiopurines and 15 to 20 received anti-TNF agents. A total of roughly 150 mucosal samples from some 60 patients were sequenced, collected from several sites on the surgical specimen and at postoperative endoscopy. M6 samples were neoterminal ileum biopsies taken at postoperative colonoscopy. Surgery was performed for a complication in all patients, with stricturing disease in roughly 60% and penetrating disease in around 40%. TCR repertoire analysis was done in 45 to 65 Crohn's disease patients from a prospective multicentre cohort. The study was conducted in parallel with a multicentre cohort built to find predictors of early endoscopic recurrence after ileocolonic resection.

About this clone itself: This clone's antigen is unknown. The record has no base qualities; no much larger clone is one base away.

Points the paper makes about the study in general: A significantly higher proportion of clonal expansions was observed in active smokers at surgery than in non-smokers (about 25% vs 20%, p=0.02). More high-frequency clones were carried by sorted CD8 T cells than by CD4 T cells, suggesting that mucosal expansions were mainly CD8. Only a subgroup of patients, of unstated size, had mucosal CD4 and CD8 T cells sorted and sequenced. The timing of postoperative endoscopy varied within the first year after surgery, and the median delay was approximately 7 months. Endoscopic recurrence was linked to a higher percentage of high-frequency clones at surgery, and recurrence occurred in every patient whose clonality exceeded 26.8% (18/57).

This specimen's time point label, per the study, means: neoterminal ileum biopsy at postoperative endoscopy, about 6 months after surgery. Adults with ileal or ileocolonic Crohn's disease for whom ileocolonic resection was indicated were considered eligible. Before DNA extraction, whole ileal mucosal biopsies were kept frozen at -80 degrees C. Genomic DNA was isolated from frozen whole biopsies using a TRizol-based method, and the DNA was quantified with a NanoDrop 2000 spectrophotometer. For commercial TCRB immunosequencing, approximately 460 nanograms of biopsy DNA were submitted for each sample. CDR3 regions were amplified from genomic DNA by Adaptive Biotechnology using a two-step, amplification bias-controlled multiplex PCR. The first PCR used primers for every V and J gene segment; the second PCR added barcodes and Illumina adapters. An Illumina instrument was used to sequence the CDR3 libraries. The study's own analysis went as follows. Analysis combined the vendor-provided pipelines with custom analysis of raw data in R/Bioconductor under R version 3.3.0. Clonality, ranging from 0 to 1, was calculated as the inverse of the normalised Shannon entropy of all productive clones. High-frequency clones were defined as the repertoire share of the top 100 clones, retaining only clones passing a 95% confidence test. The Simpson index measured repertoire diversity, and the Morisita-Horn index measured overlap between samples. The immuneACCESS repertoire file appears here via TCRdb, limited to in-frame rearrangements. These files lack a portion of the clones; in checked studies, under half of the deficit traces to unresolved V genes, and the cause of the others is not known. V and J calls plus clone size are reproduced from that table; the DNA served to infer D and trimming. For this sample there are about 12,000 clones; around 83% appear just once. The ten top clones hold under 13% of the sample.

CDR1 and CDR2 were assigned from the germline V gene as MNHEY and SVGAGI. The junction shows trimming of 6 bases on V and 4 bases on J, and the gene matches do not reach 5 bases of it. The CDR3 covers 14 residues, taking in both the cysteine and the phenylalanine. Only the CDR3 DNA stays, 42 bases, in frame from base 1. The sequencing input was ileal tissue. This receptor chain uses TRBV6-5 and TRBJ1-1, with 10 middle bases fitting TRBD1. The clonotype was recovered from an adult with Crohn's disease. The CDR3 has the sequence CASSRQGASTEAFF. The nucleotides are TGTGCCAGCAGCCGACAGGGGGCGAGCACTGAAGCTTTCTTT.